Listed below are T cell receptor beta chains from one sample, sequenced in a study of cytomegalovirus exposure and HLA in healthy donors. The data were produced by immunoSEQ multiplex PCR, yet TCRdb's version contains in-frame clones alone and is incomplete. The sample totals around 130,000 clones. Sequences were obtained from PBMCs. The receptors come from a woman aged 55-70 years in good health and CMV-seronegative. CDR3s leave out the opening cysteine and the closing phenylalanine or tryptophan. The order of the fields is V gene, J gene, CDR3 protein.

>TRBV7-2|TRBJ2-2
ASRGGWGGELF
>TRBV9|TRBJ2-2
ASSPLDRNTGELF
>TRBV7-9|TRBJ1-2
ASSLERRGYT
>TRBV27|TRBJ2-7
ASSWTEMPYEQY
>TRBV10-1|TRBJ2-1
ASSEPPRDEQF
>TRBV28|TRBJ1-4
ASSLRGGQGFV
>TRBV5-1|TRBJ2-7
ASRARDVGYHYEQY
>TRBV19|TRBJ2-5
ASRGVGGGQETQY
>TRBV19|TRBJ1-3
ASSGRRNTIY
>TRBV5-4|TRBJ2-7
ASSFAGAYEQY
>TRBV12-5|TRBJ2-1
ASGPIQGRSYNEQF
>TRBV13|TRBJ1-1
ASSSLRDTEAF
>TRBV4-1|TRBJ1-2
ASSQEMGGYGYT
>TRBV2|TRBJ2-5
ASSRFRGETQY
>TRBV13|TRBJ2-1
ASSAGLAGGTEQF
>TRBV21-1|TRBJ1-4
ASTQRGIGEKLF
>TRBV10-2|TRBJ1-5
ASRDRHNQPQH
>TRBV6-5|TRBJ2-2
ASRRTEINTGELF
>TRBV15|TRBJ2-7
ATSRDQGSYEQY
>TRBV4-1|TRBJ1-2
ASSRTSMDYGYT
>TRBV10-2|TRBJ1-2
ASSESRRNYGYT
>TRBV7-3|TRBJ2-2
ASSRGVTGELF
>TRBV6-5|TRBJ1-3
ASSYSTGSSGNTIY
>TRBV11-2|TRBJ2-2
ASSPTRQNTGELF
>TRBV14|TRBJ1-1
ASSQSYPPLTEAF
>TRBV10-3|TRBJ2-3
AISVGRGQADTQY
>TRBV6-4|TRBJ1-1
ASSVGYPQVDTEAF
>TRBV5-1|TRBJ2-1
ASSTQRESRNEQF
>TRBV15|TRBJ1-1
ATSERTGGWTEAF
>TRBV7-3|TRBJ2-5
ASSLGGDRSMRQQETQY
>TRBV27|TRBJ2-1
ASSLLRTRDEQF
>TRBV7-3|TRBJ2-7
ASSHLRDRGWEEQY
>TRBV6-1|TRBJ1-1
ASSEEGRNTEAF
>TRBV30|TRBJ2-7
ASRSRLAGGYEQY
>TRBV5-1|TRBJ1-1
ASSLEVGVNTEAF
>TRBV5-1|TRBJ2-5
ASSAGTSKETQY
>TRBV27|TRBJ2-1
ASSGRQVYNEQF
>TRBV12-5|TRBJ1-1
ASGLTTGRLNTEAF
>TRBV9|TRBJ1-6
ASSVGADNSPLH
>TRBV4-1|TRBJ2-3
ASSQNSGGTDTQY
>TRBV29-1|TRBJ2-5
SVDRGSGTGTQY
>TRBV11-1|TRBJ2-7
ASSPGQGGYEQY
>TRBV5-5|TRBJ2-3
ASSYAGTSGATDTQY
>TRBV9|TRBJ2-3
ASSGSATRNTDTQY